This record concerns one T cell receptor (beta chain) sequence. PCR involved 60 Vbeta and 13 Jbeta primers. TCRdb keeps only in-frame clones here, not all; method: immunoSEQ multiplex PCR. The sample records fewer than 130,000 clones, roughly 70% being singletons. V trimming: 5 bases; J trimming: 3 bases; junction bases outside the gene matches: 4. Looked up from germline, CDR1 is LNHDA and CDR2 is SQIVND (reference sequence). This CDR3 has 14 amino acids. This sample is part of a study of cytomegalovirus exposure and HLA in healthy donors. The sequence was collected from a man in his forties in good health and CMV-seropositive. The rearrangement links TRBV19 to TRBJ1-5; the match to TRBD1 covers 7 bases. Sequencing was done on a sample of PBMCs. The CDR3 coding sequence is TGTGCCAGTAGTTTCGGACAGGACAATCAGCCCCAGCATTTT. Translation gives CASSFGQDNQPQHF.